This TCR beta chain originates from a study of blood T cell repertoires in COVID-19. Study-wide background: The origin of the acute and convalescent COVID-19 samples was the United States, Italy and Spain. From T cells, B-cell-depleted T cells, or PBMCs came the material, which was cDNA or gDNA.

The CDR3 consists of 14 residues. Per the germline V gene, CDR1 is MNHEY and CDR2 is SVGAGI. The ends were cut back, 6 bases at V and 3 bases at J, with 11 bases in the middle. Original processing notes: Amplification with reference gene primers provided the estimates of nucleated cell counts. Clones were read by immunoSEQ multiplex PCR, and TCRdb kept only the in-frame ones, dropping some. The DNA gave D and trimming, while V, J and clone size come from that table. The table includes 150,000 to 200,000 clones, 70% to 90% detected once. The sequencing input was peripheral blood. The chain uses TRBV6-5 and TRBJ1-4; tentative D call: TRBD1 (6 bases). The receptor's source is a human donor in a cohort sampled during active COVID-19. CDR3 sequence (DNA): TGTGCCAGCAGCCTGGGACAATCTAATGAAAAACTGTTTTTT. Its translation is CASSLGQSNEKLFF.